These 19 T cell receptor beta chains originate from one sample sequenced in a study of blood T cell repertoires in COVID-19. Data came from immunoSEQ multiplex PCR; TCRdb stores just in-frame clones and leaves some out. The data show some 330,000 clones, roughly 90% seen once. Material for sequencing was peripheral blood. The origin of the receptors is a woman in her 30s with COVID-19, enrolled during active disease.

The J gene is TRBJ2-5, the V gene TRBV4-1, with 7 bases identical to TRBD1. The CDR3 is 17 amino acids. Germline V gene data show CDR1 as MGHRA and CDR2 as YSYEKL. The J segment lost 0 bases and the V segment lost 4 bases, leaving 11 bases of the junction unmatched. The CDR3 loop is CASSPIGWDRHQETQYF. DNA of the CDR3: TGCGCCAGCAGCCCGATCGGATGGGACAGACACCAAGAGACCCAGTACTTC.

The V gene is TRBV5-6, the J gene TRBJ1-2, with D maybe TRBD1 (6 bases). Trimming stripped 0 bases from V and 8 bases from J, with 17 bases between. From germline, CDR1 is SGHDT and CDR2 YYEEEE. This CDR3 is 15 amino acids long. The CDR3 DNA reads TGTGCCAGCAGCTTGGCAGCGGACAGCCGTCGAGGCTACACCTTC. The encoded protein is CASSLAADSRRGYTF.

This clone has just a few counts. CDR3 region: CAWSVQKISGYTF. The CDR3 bases are TGTGCCTGGAGTGTACAGAAGATCTCGGGCTACACCTTC. The chain combines TRBV30 with TRBJ1-2; D call uncertain. CDR1 is GTSNPN, CDR2 SVGIG, per germline (reference sequence). The CDR3 contains 13 residues. V was shortened by 0 bases and J by 8 bases, with 13 bases between the two germline ends.

The rearrangement joins TRBV7-9 to TRBJ1-2; D gene uncertain. Germline V CDR1 and CDR2: SEHNR, FQNEAQ (reference sequence). The CDR3 consists of 15 residues. V was trimmed by 0 bases and J by 5 bases, leaving 13 bases between them. The CDR3 protein is CASSLALGSHYGYTF. The CDR3, as DNA: TGTGCCAGCAGCTTAGCGCTCGGGTCCCATTATGGCTACACCTTC.

The rearrangement uses TRBV24-1 and TRBJ2-3; D unresolved. The CDR3 runs to 11 residues. The V gene's germline CDR1 is KGHDR and CDR2 SFDVKD. Trimming shortened V by 9 bases and J by 4 bases, and 7 bases separated the two germline ends. CDR3 coding DNA: TGTGCCACCCGGTATCCAGATACGCAGTATTTT. Its translation: CATRYPDTQYF.

This chain joins TRBV6-5 and TRBJ1-5; 9 nucleotides match TRBD1. This CDR3 spans 15 amino acids. With 4 bases clipped from V and 4 bases from J, the junction kept 5 bases outside the gene matches. Germline CDR1 is MNHEY and CDR2 is SVGAGI. The DNA for the CDR3 is TGTGCCAGCAGTTCCACAGGGGGCGGAAATCAGCCCCAGCATTTT. Translated: CASSSTGGGNQPQHF.

In regard to this clone: Other DNA sequences of this sample code for an identical CDR3. The chain has TRBV18 and TRBJ1-5, with 7 bases fitting TRBD1. CDR3 length: 13 amino acids. CDR1 is KGHSH and CDR2 is LQKENI in the germline V gene. V lost 3 bases to trimming and J lost 5 bases; unmatched junction nucleotides: 1. The CDR3 reads CASSPRGDQPQHF. The CDR3 bases are TGTGCCAGCTCACCCAGGGGGGATCAGCCCCAGCATTTT.

V usage is TRBV7-9 and J usage is TRBJ2-5, with 12 bases that match TRBD2. The CDR3 consists of 16 residues. Germline CDR1 reads SEHNR; CDR2 reads FQNEAQ (reference sequence). The V and J ends lost 5 bases and 5 bases, in that order; junction bases with no gene match: 9. The CDR3 DNA is TGTGCCAGCAGCACCCGACTAGCGGGGGCCCGGGAGACCCAGTACTTC. Its protein is CASSTRLAGARETQYF.

The chain is built from TRBV28 and TRBJ1-1, with D uncertain. This CDR3 spans 14 amino acids. V shed 7 bases and J shed 2 bases, with 14 bases lying between them. Per the germline V gene, CDR1 is MDHEN and CDR2 is SYDVKM. CDR3 sequence reads: CASTLGFPNTEAFF. The CDR3 DNA sequence: TGTGCCAGCACCCTCGGGTTCCCTAACACTGAAGCTTTCTTT. The full variable domain, rest sourced from reference TRBV28 and TRBJ1-1, is DVKVTQSSRYLVKRTGEKVFLECVQDMDHENMFWYRQDPGLGLRLIYFSYDVKMKEKGDIPEGYSVSREKKERFSLILESASTNQTSMYLCASTLGFPNTEAFFGQGTRLTVV.

This chain joins TRBV5-1 and TRBJ2-7, with 8 positions matching TRBD2. This CDR3 has 15 amino acids. V was pared by 3 bases and J by 0 bases, with 5 bases of the junction left unmatched. Per the germline V gene, CDR1 is SGHRS and CDR2 is YFSETQ. CDR3 sequence reads: CASSSLAGPSYEQYF. The CDR3 DNA reads TGCGCCAGCAGCTCCTTAGCGGGACCCTCCTACGAGCAGTACTTC.

This chain joins TRBV20-1 and TRBJ2-2; no firm D call. This CDR3 has 13 residues. CDR1 DFQATT and CDR2 SNEGSKA come from the germline V gene (reference sequence). V was pared by 3 bases and J by 1 base, with 6 bases between. CDR3 DNA: TGCAGTGCTAGTTCCGTGAACACCGGGGAGCTGTTTTTT. Encoded protein: CSASSVNTGELFF.

This chain joins TRBV27 and TRBJ1-3; D is uncertain. V was pared by 6 bases and J by 0 bases, with 9 bases between. The CDR3 is 14 residues long. Germline CDR1 is MNHEY and CDR2 is SMNVEV (reference sequence). As DNA, the CDR3 is TGTGCCAGCAGACCGGGATTCTCTGGAAACACCATATATTTT. This translates into CASRPGFSGNTIYF.

This rearrangement joins TRBV7-2 to TRBJ2-2, with D perhaps matching TRBD2 (5 bases). The CDR3 runs 17 residues. Looked up from germline, CDR1 is SGHTA and CDR2 is FQGNSA. V was shortened by 5 bases and J by 7 bases, with 23 bases between the two germline ends. This CDR3 reads CASSPDPEFRGLGELFF. CDR3 DNA: TGTGCCAGCAGCCCCGACCCTGAGTTTCGAGGGCTCGGGGAGCTGTTTTTT. Using reference TRBV7-2 and TRBJ2-2 for the parts outside the CDR3, the full variable domain is GAGVSQSPSNKVTEKGKDVELRCDPISGHTALYWYRQSLGQGLEFLIYFQGNSAPDKSGLPSDRFSAERTGGSVSTLTIQRTQQEDSAVYLCASSPDPEFRGLGELFFGEGSRLTVL.

The chain uses TRBV10-3 and TRBJ2-7; D remains unclear. CDR1 and CDR2 (germline): ENHRY, SYGVKD. CDR3 length equals 12 residues. The germline V and J ends were trimmed by 0 bases and 4 bases, with 4 bases remaining between them. This CDR3 is CAISESSYEQYV. CDR3 nucleotide sequence: TGTGCCATCAGTGAGTCCAGTTACGAGCAGTACGTC.

This clone is a singleton in its sample. The genes are TRBV3-1 (or the pseudogene TRBV3-2) and TRBJ1-1; TRBD1 might be the D (5 bases). CDR3 length: 14 residues. The germline V gene encodes CDR1 LGHDT and CDR2 YNNKEL (reference sequence). Trimming removed 1 base at V and 1 base at J, with 7 bases between. CDR3 sequence reads: CASSQGRGNTEAFF. The CDR3 bases are TGTGCCAGCAGCCAAGGGAGGGGGAACACTGAAGCTTTCTTT.

This clone has a single count. J is TRBJ2-3 and V is TRBV2; tentatively, D is TRBD1 (5 bases). This CDR3 region has 17 residues. The V end lost 2 bases, the J end lost 2 bases, and 17 bases lay between the germline ends. Per germline, CDR1 SNHLY and CDR2 FYNNEI. The CDR3 here is CASSERGLRKVTDTQYF. As DNA, the CDR3 is TGTGCCAGCAGTGAAAGGGGCCTCAGGAAGGTCACAGATACGCAGTATTTT. Filled out from reference TRBV2 and TRBJ2-3, the complete variable domain reads EPEVTQTPSHQVTQMGQEVILRCVPISNHLYFYWYRQILGQKVEFLVSFYNNEISEKSEIFDDQFSVERPDGSNFTLKIRSTKLEDSAMYFCASSERGLRKVTDTQYFGPGTRLTVL.

The chain couples TRBV6-5 to TRBJ1-1; possible D gene TRBD1, 6 bases. There are 13 residues in the CDR3. V dropped 6 bases and J dropped 1 base, with 9 bases sitting between them. The germline gives CDR1 MNHEY, CDR2 SVGAGI. The CDR3 bases are TGTGCCAGCAGGACGACAGGGAACACTGAAGCTTTCTTT. Amino acids: CASRTTGNTEAFF.

The V call is TRBV7-9, the J call TRBJ1-2, with 8 bases lining up with TRBD1. V lost 5 bases and J lost 5; bases outside the gene matches: 4. Germline V gene data show CDR1 as SEHNR and CDR2 as FQNEAQ (reference sequence). The CDR3 spans 13 residues. CDR3 sequence (DNA): TGTGCCAGCAGCCCCTGGACAGGGTATGGCTACACCTTC. Amino acids: CASSPWTGYGYTF.

The chain recombines TRBV9 with TRBJ2-1, with no clear D. The CDR3 is made up of 15 amino acids. V gave up 4 bases and J gave up 0 bases, with 11 bases separating them. Germline CDR1 SGDLS, CDR2 YYNGEE. CDR3 nucleotide sequence: TGTGCCAGCAGCCCGCGATTCGCCTCCTACAATGAGCAGTTCTTC. This codes for CASSPRFASYNEQFF.